A selection of T cell receptor beta chains follows, all from one sample in a study of cytomegalovirus exposure and HLA in healthy donors. TCRdb's copy holds only in-frame clones and misses some; the assay was immunoSEQ multiplex PCR. The data hold 120,000 to 150,000 clones, with about 83% observed a single time. The material sequenced was PBMCs. Source of these receptors: a woman aged 30 to 39 in good health and CMV-seronegative. CDR3s include the opening cysteine and the closing phenylalanine or tryptophan. The D gene is left open where the match is weak. Clone size is not always given. Where it is, it says once, few, many or a class for expanded clones.

size: NA
J: TRBJ1-5
D: NA
V: TRBV30
DNA: TGTGCCTGGGCGCTCCAGGCAGGATATCAGCCCCAGCATTTT
CDR3: CAWALQAGYQPQHF

size: NA
J: TRBJ1-3
D: NA
V: TRBV4-3
DNA: TGCGCCAGCAGCCAAGGGGCGTCAGGGGCGACTGGAAACACCATATATTTT
CDR3: CASSQGASGATGNTIYF

size: NA
J: TRBJ2-2
D: TRBD1
V: TRBV7-3
DNA: TGTGCCAGCAGCATTCACCAGGGGGCCGGGGAGCTGTTTTTT
CDR3: CASSIHQGAGELFF

size: once
J: TRBJ2-5
D: NA
V: TRBV29-1
DNA: TGCAGCGTTGAAGAAGGAGCCCAGTACTTC
CDR3: CSVEEGAQYF

size: NA
J: TRBJ1-6
D: TRBD1
V: TRBV9
DNA: TGTGCCAGCAGCCCGGGACAGTATAATTCACCCCTCCACTTT
CDR3: CASSPGQYNSPLHF

size: NA
J: TRBJ2-5
D: NA
V: TRBV5-1
DNA: TGCGCCAGCAGCTTGGCAGTACAAGAGACCCAGTACTTC
CDR3: CASSLAVQETQYF

size: once
J: TRBJ2-7
D: NA
V: TRBV18
DNA: TGTGCCAGCTCTCGAGAGGAGGGGTACGAGCAGTACTTC
CDR3: CASSREEGYEQYF

size: NA
J: TRBJ2-4
D: TRBD1
V: TRBV28
DNA: TGTGCCAGCAGCTTACCGGGACAGGGGAAAAACATTCAGTACTTC
CDR3: CASSLPGQGKNIQYF

size: once
J: TRBJ1-1
D: NA
V: TRBV29-1
DNA: TGCAGCGTTGATGGCGGTTATGAAGCTTTCTTT
CDR3: CSVDGGYEAFF

size: once
J: TRBJ1-1
D: NA
V: TRBV2
DNA: TGTGCCAGCAGTCAGTCGGGGGGCTGGAACACTGAAGCTTTCTTT
CDR3: CASSQSGGWNTEAFF

size: NA
J: TRBJ2-6
D: TRBD1
V: TRBV27
DNA: TGTGCCAGCAGAACGACAGGGGGTAACGCTGGGGCCAACGTCCTGACTTTC
CDR3: CASRTTGGNAGANVLTF

size: many
J: TRBJ1-6
D: NA
V: TRBV25-1
DNA: TGTGCCAGCAGTGGACCGGGACTGTATAATTCACCCCTCCACTTT
CDR3: CASSGPGLYNSPLHF

size: few
J: TRBJ1-2
D: NA
V: TRBV4-2
DNA: TGTGCCAGCAGCCCGGGGTGGGAGGACTATGGCTACACCTTC
CDR3: CASSPGWEDYGYTF

size: NA
J: TRBJ1-5
D: TRBD1
V: TRBV28
DNA: TGTGCCAGCAGGGGACAGGGGTTTCGGCAGCCCCAGCATTTT
CDR3: CASRGQGFRQPQHF

size: NA
J: TRBJ1-2
D: NA
V: TRBV11-2
DNA: TGTGCCAGCAGCTTATACCTCTGGGGGGGCTATGGCTACACCTTC
CDR3: CASSLYLWGGYGYTF

size: NA
J: TRBJ2-5
D: TRBD2
V: TRBV2
DNA: TGTGCCAGCAGCTATACTAGCGGGGGGCAAGAGACCCAGTACTTC
CDR3: CASSYTSGGQETQYF

size: NA
J: TRBJ1-1
D: NA
V: TRBV11-2
DNA: TGTGCCAGCAGCCCGCGGACAGACACTGAAGCTTTCTTT
CDR3: CASSPRTDTEAFF

size: NA
J: TRBJ2-2
D: NA
V: TRBV2
DNA: TGTGCCAGCAGTGTAGTCAGACAGAACACCGGGGAGCTGTTTTTT
CDR3: CASSVVRQNTGELFF

size: NA
J: TRBJ1-6
D: TRBD1
V: TRBV27
DNA: TGTGCCAGCAGTTTCATGACAGGGCACTCACCCCTCCACTTT
CDR3: CASSFMTGHSPLHF

size: NA
J: TRBJ2-7
D: TRBD1
V: TRBV6-6
DNA: TGTGCCACCGGGGACAGGGACTACGAGCAGTACTTC
CDR3: CATGDRDYEQYF

size: NA
J: TRBJ2-7
D: NA
V: TRBV5-1
DNA: TGCGCCAGCAAGGGAGGATCCTACGAGCAGTACTTC
CDR3: CASKGGSYEQYF

size: many
J: TRBJ2-7
D: NA
V: TRBV5-5
DNA: TGTGCCAGCGCACTATTCCTAGTCTCCTACGAGCAGTACTTC
CDR3: CASALFLVSYEQYF

size: NA
J: TRBJ1-1
D: NA
V: TRBV7-9
DNA: TGTGCCAGCAGCACCCCGGCGGCGGGCACTGAAGCTTTCTTT
CDR3: CASSTPAAGTEAFF

size: NA
J: TRBJ2-5
D: NA
V: TRBV7-3
DNA: TGTGCCAGCAGCCTAGGGGCAGCTATGGGGACCCAGTACTTC
CDR3: CASSLGAAMGTQYF

size: NA
J: TRBJ1-2
D: TRBD1
V: TRBV6-5
DNA: TGTGCCAGCAGGACACCAGGGGGACGGGGCGGCTACACCTTC
CDR3: CASRTPGGRGGYTF

size: NA
J: TRBJ1-2
D: NA
V: TRBV11-2
DNA: TGTGCCAGCAGCCCGCAGGTCTATGGCTACACCTTC
CDR3: CASSPQVYGYTF

size: NA
J: TRBJ1-4
D: NA
V: TRBV4-1
DNA: TGCGCCAGCAGCCGACAGGCGTCTGGGTCTAATGAAAAACTGTTTTTT
CDR3: CASSRQASGSNEKLFF

size: NA
J: TRBJ1-1
D: NA
V: TRBV5-1
DNA: TGCGCCAGCAGGGGCCCAATGAACACTGAAGCTTTCTTT
CDR3: CASRGPMNTEAFF

size: NA
J: TRBJ1-2
D: TRBD1
V: TRBV4-1
DNA: TGCGCCAGCAGCCAGTCCGGGGGACAGGGGGACTATGGCTACACCTTC
CDR3: CASSQSGGQGDYGYTF

size: NA
J: TRBJ1-2
D: NA
V: TRBV4-3
DNA: TGCGCCAGCAGCCCCCCGATCGGGGGCTATGGCTACACCTTC
CDR3: CASSPPIGGYGYTF

size: NA
J: TRBJ1-3
D: TRBD1
V: TRBV9
DNA: TGTGCCAGCGGACGGGACAGGCGGGCAAACACCATATATTTT
CDR3: CASGRDRRANTIYF

size: NA
J: TRBJ2-5
D: NA
V: TRBV5-1
DNA: TGCGCCAGCAGCTCTCAGGGATGGGGAGAGACCCAGTACTTC
CDR3: CASSSQGWGETQYF

size: NA
J: TRBJ1-4
D: TRBD1
V: TRBV2
DNA: TGTGCCACCAACGGACAGGGGGTCTTGGAAAAACTGTTTTTT
CDR3: CATNGQGVLEKLFF

size: NA
J: TRBJ2-2
D: NA
V: TRBV27
DNA: TGTGCCAGCAGTTTGATGACTAGATCAGGCACCGGGGAGCTGTTTTTT
CDR3: CASSLMTRSGTGELFF

size: NA
J: TRBJ2-1
D: NA
V: TRBV6-1
DNA: TGTGCCAGCAGTGAAGCGCAGGGGTCGATTTCCTACAATGAGCAGTTCTTC
CDR3: CASSEAQGSISYNEQFF

size: NA
J: TRBJ1-2
D: NA
V: TRBV10-3
DNA: TGTGCCATCAGTGAGTCGCTTAGTAACTATGGCTACACCTTC
CDR3: CAISESLSNYGYTF

size: NA
J: TRBJ1-2
D: NA
V: TRBV27
DNA: TGTGCCAGCAGAAAAACAGTTAACTATGGCTACACCTTC
CDR3: CASRKTVNYGYTF

size: NA
J: TRBJ2-5
D: TRBD2
V: TRBV5-1
DNA: TGCGCCAGCAGCTCACTAGCGGGGGGTCAAGAGACCCAGTACTTC
CDR3: CASSSLAGGQETQYF

size: few
J: TRBJ2-2
D: TRBD1
V: TRBV19
DNA: TGTGCCAGTAGGAAGACAGGGCAAACCGGGGAGCTGTTTTTT
CDR3: CASRKTGQTGELFF

size: once
J: TRBJ1-2
D: NA
V: TRBV6-1
DNA: TGTGCCAGCAGGACCACAGGGTCGTATGGCTACACCTTC
CDR3: CASRTTGSYGYTF

size: NA
J: TRBJ2-7
D: NA
V: TRBV27
DNA: TGTGCCAGCAGTCCGGCGGACAACCACTACGAGCAGTACTTC
CDR3: CASSPADNHYEQYF

size: NA
J: TRBJ2-7
D: NA
V: TRBV7-2
DNA: TGTGCCAGCAGTTGGGGCTCTTTTTCCTACGAGCAGTACTTC
CDR3: CASSWGSFSYEQYF

size: NA
J: TRBJ2-1
D: NA
V: TRBV25-1
DNA: TGTGCCAGCAGTCTGGCGGCAGGGTTCCATGAGCAGTTCTTC
CDR3: CASSLAAGFHEQFF

size: NA
J: TRBJ2-3
D: TRBD2
V: TRBV4-3
DNA: TGCGCCAGCAGCTTGCGGGGGGGCGGCACAGATACGCAGTATTTT
CDR3: CASSLRGGGTDTQYF

size: NA
J: TRBJ2-7
D: TRBD1
V: TRBV18
DNA: TGTGCCAGCTCACCACAGACAGGGTCGGACGAGCAGTACTTC
CDR3: CASSPQTGSDEQYF

size: NA
J: TRBJ1-5
D: NA
V: TRBV28
DNA: TGTGCCAGCGGTGGGCCACAGGGTAGCAATCAGCCCCAGCATTTT
CDR3: CASGGPQGSNQPQHF

size: NA
J: TRBJ1-2
D: TRBD1
V: TRBV11-2
DNA: TGTGCCAGCAGCTTGACAGGGGGGCCCTTCTATGGCTACACCTTC
CDR3: CASSLTGGPFYGYTF

size: NA
J: TRBJ1-1
D: TRBD1
V: TRBV6-1
DNA: TGTGCCAGCAGTGGGGGGGACAGGGGGAACACTGAAGCTTTCTTT
CDR3: CASSGGDRGNTEAFF

size: NA
J: TRBJ1-4
D: NA
V: TRBV5-4
DNA: TGTGCCAGCAGCCGAGGATCTATCAATAATAATGAAAAACTGTTTTTT
CDR3: CASSRGSINNNEKLFF

size: NA
J: TRBJ2-7
D: NA
V: TRBV19
DNA: TGTGCCAGTAGTATAGGTGGAGGGGCCTACGAGCAGTACTTC
CDR3: CASSIGGGAYEQYF

size: NA
J: TRBJ2-7
D: TRBD2
V: TRBV18
DNA: TGTGCCAGCTCACCCACGGGACTAGCGGGATACGAGCAGTACTTC
CDR3: CASSPTGLAGYEQYF

size: few
J: TRBJ1-2
D: TRBD1
V: TRBV2
DNA: TGTGCCAGCAGGGATACAGGGGGCTATGGCTACACCTTC
CDR3: CASRDTGGYGYTF

size: NA
J: TRBJ2-3
D: TRBD2
V: TRBV27
DNA: TGTGCCAGCAGTTTATCGACGCCTAGCGGGGTGGGTAAGACAGATACGCAGTATTTT
CDR3: CASSLSTPSGVGKTDTQYF

size: NA
J: TRBJ1-1
D: NA
V: TRBV5-1
DNA: TGCGCCAGCAGCTTGCGGGCGGGGGGGAAGAACACTGAAGCTTTCTTT
CDR3: CASSLRAGGKNTEAFF

size: NA
J: TRBJ2-7
D: NA
V: TRBV7-2
DNA: TGTGCCAGCTCGCGGCCGGGAAACTACGAGCAGTACTTC
CDR3: CASSRPGNYEQYF

size: NA
J: TRBJ2-2
D: NA
V: TRBV5-1
DNA: TGCGCCAGCAGCTTGGTCGGGCAGGGGACGACCGGGGAGCTGTTTTTT
CDR3: CASSLVGQGTTGELFF